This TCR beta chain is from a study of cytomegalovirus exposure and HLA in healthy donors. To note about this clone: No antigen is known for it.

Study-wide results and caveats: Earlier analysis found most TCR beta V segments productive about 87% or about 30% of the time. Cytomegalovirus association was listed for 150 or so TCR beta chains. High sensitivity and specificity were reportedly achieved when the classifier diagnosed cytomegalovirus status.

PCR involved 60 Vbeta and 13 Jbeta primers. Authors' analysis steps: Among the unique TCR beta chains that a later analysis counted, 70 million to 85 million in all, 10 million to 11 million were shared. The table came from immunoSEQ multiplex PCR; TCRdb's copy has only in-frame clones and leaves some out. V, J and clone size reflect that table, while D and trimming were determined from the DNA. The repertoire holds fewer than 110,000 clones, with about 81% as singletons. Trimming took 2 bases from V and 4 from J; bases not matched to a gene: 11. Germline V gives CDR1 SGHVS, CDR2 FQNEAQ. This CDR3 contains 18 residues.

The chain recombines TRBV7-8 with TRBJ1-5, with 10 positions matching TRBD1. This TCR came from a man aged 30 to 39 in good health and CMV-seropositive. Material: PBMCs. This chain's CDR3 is CASSLWHGTGEANQPQHF. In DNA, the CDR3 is TGTGCCAGCAGCTTATGGCACGGGACAGGGGAAGCAAATCAGCCCCAGCATTTT.